Sample share makes the clone carrying this T cell receptor (beta chain) medium-sized. Its antigen remains unidentified. The CDR3 length is 13 residues. Germline V gene sequence: CDR1 LGHNA, CDR2 YNFKEQ. The V end lost 0 bases, the J end lost 8 bases, and 8 bases lay between the germline ends. The data were taken from a study of radiation and T cells in renal cell carcinoma. Points from the study as a whole: Dominant CDR3 motifs were more common in irradiated tumors than controls.

The data were produced by immunoSEQ multiplex PCR, yet TCRdb's version contains in-frame clones alone and is incomplete. Of roughly 5,000 clones listed, around 68% were seen once; the top ten hold about 30%. Described treatment: treatment-naive control, cytoreductive nephrectomy. Clear cell pathology was present in this patient's renal cell carcinoma. The chain is built from TRBV4-2 and TRBJ2-1, with no clear D. The sequenced sample was tumor tissue, obtained from a patient whose treatment was nephrectomy without radiotherapy. The receptor's source is a human donor with renal cell carcinoma. For the CDR3, the DNA is TGTGCCAGCAGCCAAGACAGGATCGATGAGCAGTTCTTC. Amino acid sequence: CASSQDRIDEQFF.